This T cell receptor beta chain was sequenced during a study of beta chain features in type 1 diabetes. Findings and limits, study-wide: The study found moderately but significantly shorter TCRB CDR3s in all four CD4+ subsets of Type 1 diabetes patients.

CDR3 length: 14 amino acids. Germline V gene sequence: CDR1 SGHRS, CDR2 YFSETQ. V shed 4 bases and J shed 2 bases, with 13 bases lying between them. Sequencing targeted expressed TCRB transcripts, as all isolated RNA had been reverse transcribed. The method was immunoSEQ multiplex PCR; TCRdb's version includes in-frame clones alone and lacks a portion of them. The top ten hold over 0.035% of the sample, which has 400,000 to 550,000 clones, over 9.5% seen once. Notes on this clone: Its specificity is unknown.

The clonotype was recovered from a woman younger than 35 in good health. The chain is built from TRBV5-1 and TRBJ2-7; the D gene is possibly TRBD1 (6 bases). Sequencing was performed on naive CD4+ T cells from blood. The CDR3 nucleotides read TGCGCCAGCAGCCCGGACAGCAACGCCTACGAGCAGTACGTC. This encodes CASSPDSNAYEQYV.